This passage covers 26 T cell receptor beta chains from one sample sequenced in a study of shared clonotypes between healthy human individuals. Data came from immunoSEQ multiplex PCR; TCRdb stores just in-frame clones and leaves some out. The table records approximately 600,000 clones, around 95% of them present only once. CD8 cells classed as naive were CD45RO-negative and positively selected for CCR7, excluding terminally differentiated effector memory CD45RA+ cells. Sample: naive CD8+ T cells sorted from blood. These receptors all stem from a woman between 25 and 40 years old in good health.

This clone was seen a single time. The rearrangement uses TRBV14 and TRBJ2-5; D gene unclear. Looked up from germline, CDR1 is SGHDN and CDR2 is FVKESK. Trimming stripped 0 bases from V and 4 bases from J, with 6 bases between. The CDR3 spans 13 residues. The CDR3 coding sequence is TGTGCCAGCAGCCAAGATTCTCCAGAGACCCAGTACTTC. It specifies CASSQDSPETQYF.

This chain links TRBV6-1 with TRBJ1-1; D is unclear. The germline CDR1 and CDR2 sequences are MNHNS and SASEGT. V lost 0 bases and J lost 5, with 19 bases in between. The CDR3 is 17 amino acids. The CDR3 coding sequence is TGTGCCAGCAGTGAAGCACTGTTAATCCAGGCGGGAACTGAAGCTTTCTTT. It codes for CASSEALLIQAGTEAFF.

This clone was seen more than once but under ten times. The V call is TRBV7-6, the J call TRBJ2-7, with D perhaps TRBD1 (6 bases). Germline CDR1 reads SGHVS; CDR2 reads FNYEAQ. The V and J ends lost 3 bases and 5 bases respectively, with 11 bases between them. CDR3 length equals 13 residues. This chain's CDR3 is CASSLDSTHEQYF. CDR3 DNA: TGTGCCAGCAGCTTGGACAGTACCCACGAGCAGTACTTC.

As to this clone: The same CDR3 can be traced to other DNA sequences in this sample. This chain links TRBV19 with TRBJ1-2; D is undetermined. This CDR3 has 10 residues. Germline CDR1 and CDR2: LNHDA and SQIVND (reference sequence). Between the trimmed V and J ends, which lost 9 bases and 5 bases, there was a span of 7 bases. The CDR3: CASRGYGYTF. CDR3 DNA sequence: TGTGCCAGCCGAGGGTATGGCTACACCTTC.

V usage is TRBV4-2 and J usage is TRBJ1-2; 7 bases fit TRBD1. Losses at the gene ends were 3 bases for V and 5 bases for J; bases not matched to a gene: 9. The CDR3 has 15 amino acids. Germline lookup yields CDR1 LGHNA and CDR2 YNFKEQ. CDR3 bases: TGTGCCAGCAGCCACCGGGACAGAGGTTTTTATGGCTACACCTTC. This codes for CASSHRDRGFYGYTF.

J is TRBJ2-5 and V is TRBV4-2; D is possibly TRBD1 (6 bases). The DNA end is more similar to TRBJ2-7, so the J call may be wrong. CDR3 length: 14 amino acids. Germline loops: CDR1 LGHNA, CDR2 YNFKEQ. CDR3 nucleotide sequence: TGTGCCAGCAGCCAAGCTTTGGGGGCCGACGAGCAGTACTTC. Encoded protein: CASSQALGADEQYF.

J is TRBJ2-1 and V is TRBV27; 9 nucleotides agree with TRBD2. Trimming at V came to 4 bases and at J to 5 bases, leaving 6 bases not matched to a gene. CDR3 length equals 15 residues. Germline V lookup: CDR1 MNHEY, CDR2 SMNVEV (reference sequence). CDR3 protein: CASSSIAGVNNEQFF. Here the CDR3 DNA reads TGTGCCAGCAGTTCGATAGCGGGAGTTAACAATGAGCAGTTCTTC.

This chain links TRBV5-1 with TRBJ1-4; D ambiguous. This CDR3 has 13 amino acids. V lost 3 bases to trimming and J lost 8 bases, with 11 bases between them. Germline CDR1 is SGHRS and CDR2 is YFSETQ. The chain's CDR3 is CASSWDGGEKLFF. DNA of the CDR3: TGCGCCAGCAGCTGGGATGGCGGGGAAAAACTGTTTTTT.

This clone was observed once. The chain's CDR3 is CASSVTGGISVEQYF. CDR3 sequence (DNA): TGTGCCAGCAGCGTAACAGGGGGCATTTCTGTCGAGCAGTACTTC. V is TRBV7-2 and J is TRBJ2-7; the match to TRBD1 covers 9 bases. V lost 5 bases and J lost 6; bases outside the gene matches: 11. This CDR3 has 15 amino acids. Germline V gene data show CDR1 as SGHTA and CDR2 as FQGNSA.

This chain links TRBV30 with TRBJ2-3, with 8 bases lining up with TRBD1. The CDR3 is made up of 16 amino acids. J lost 6 bases, V lost 0 bases, and 11 bases had no gene match. Germline CDR1 reads GTSNPN; CDR2 reads SVGIG (reference sequence). The CDR3 protein is CAWSVRWNRGEDTQYF. CDR3 in DNA: TGTGCCTGGAGTGTACGGTGGAACAGGGGGGAGGATACGCAGTATTTT.

The chain couples TRBV11-2 to TRBJ1-2, with 8 bases that match TRBD1. CDR3 length equals 15 residues. J lost 7 bases, V lost 6 bases, and 13 bases had no gene match. The germline gives CDR1 SGHAT, CDR2 FQNNGV. CDR3 loop: CASRGRGHPDSGYTF. The CDR3 DNA is TGTGCCAGCAGGGGCAGGGGGCATCCTGACTCTGGCTACACCTTC.

The chain uses TRBV10-3 and TRBJ1-2; 9 nucleotides align to TRBD1. V trimming: 3 bases; J trimming: 2 bases; junction bases outside the gene matches: 4. Per the germline V gene, CDR1 is ENHRY and CDR2 is SYGVKD. CDR3 length: 15 residues. CDR3 in DNA: TGTGCCATCAGTGACTTGGGACAGGGAAACTATGGCTACACCTTC. It codes for CAISDLGQGNYGYTF.

This chain joins TRBV27 and TRBJ2-7; TRBD2 matches 10 bases. CDR3 length: 17 amino acids. V was pared by 4 bases and J by 2 bases, with 11 bases of the junction left unmatched. The V gene's germline CDR1 is MNHEY and CDR2 SMNVEV (reference sequence). The CDR3 region has the DNA TGTGCCAGCAGTTCAAAACTAGCGGGGACGGGCCCCTACGAGCAGTACTTC. This gives the protein CASSSKLAGTGPYEQYF.

The rearrangement uses TRBV11-2 and TRBJ1-1; no clear D. The CDR3 contains 14 residues. Germline lookup yields CDR1 SGHAT and CDR2 FQNNGV. The V end lost 0 bases, the J end lost 5 bases, and 10 bases lay between the germline ends. The CDR3 reads CASSLEFSGTEAFF. CDR3 DNA: TGTGCCAGCAGCTTAGAGTTTAGTGGAACTGAAGCTTTCTTT. Drawing the rest from reference TRBV11-2 and TRBJ1-1, the complete variable domain is EAGVAQSPRYKIIEKRQSVAFWCNPISGHATLYWYQQILGQGPKLLIQFQNNGVVDDSQLPKDRFSAERLKGVDSTLKIQPAKLEDSAVYLCASSLEFSGTEAFFGQGTRLTVV.

The CDR3 region is CASSIDLRGYEQYF. Written as DNA, the CDR3 is TGTGCCAGTAGTATAGATCTGAGGGGGTACGAGCAGTACTTC. The chain carries TRBV19 and TRBJ2-5; D is possibly TRBD1 (6 bases). The DNA end lines up better with TRBJ2-7; the J call may be wrong. Germline V CDR1 and CDR2: LNHDA, SQIVND (reference sequence). This CDR3 region has 14 residues.

The sample holds one count of this clone. This rearrangement joins TRBV9 to TRBJ2-1; 15 nucleotides line up with TRBD2. Germline assignment: CDR1 SGDLS and CDR2 YYNGEE. This CDR3 region has 18 residues. J was trimmed by 3 bases and V by 6 bases; bases with no gene match: 10. In nucleotides, the CDR3 is TGTGCCAGCACCCAGGGACTAGCGGGAGGACAGGGCTACAATGAGCAGTTCTTC. It yields the protein CASTQGLAGGQGYNEQFF.

V usage is TRBV7-9 and J usage is TRBJ2-1; 14 nucleotides match TRBD2. The germline V gene encodes CDR1 SEHNR and CDR2 FQNEAQ (reference sequence). The CDR3 is 14 amino acids. V was clipped by 6 bases and J by 12 bases; unmatched bases: 7. The CDR3 loop reads CASREEGLAGAQFF. The CDR3 coding sequence is TGTGCCAGCAGGGAAGAGGGACTAGCGGGAGCGCAGTTCTTC.

J is TRBJ2-7 and V is TRBV4-1; TRBD2 is a possible D gene (6 bases). The germline V gene has CDR1 MGHRA and CDR2 YSYEKL. Trimming left V 1 base short and J 2 bases short, with 12 bases between. The CDR3 loop spans 15 amino acids. The DNA of the CDR3 is TGCGCCAGCAGCCAAGGGCTAGCGACTACCTACGAGCAGTACTTC. Translating gives CASSQGLATTYEQYF.

The chain links TRBV7-9 to TRBJ2-2, with 9 bases aligning to TRBD2. Germline V gene lookup returns CDR1 SEHNR and CDR2 FQNEAQ (reference sequence). With V trimmed by 3 bases and J by 4 bases, 3 bases remained unmatched. This CDR3 spans 15 amino acids. For the CDR3, the DNA is TGTGCCAGCAGCTTTGGACTAGCGATCACCGGGGAGCTGTTTTTT. The encoded protein is CASSFGLAITGELFF. Full variable domain (remainder filled in from reference TRBV7-9 and TRBJ2-2): DTGVSQNPRHKITKRGQNVTFRCDPISEHNRLYWYRQTLGQGPEFLTYFQNEAQLEKSRLLSDRFSAERPKGSFSTLEIQRTEQGDSAMYLCASSFGLAITGELFFGEGSRLTVL.

The V and J genes are TRBV7-9 and TRBJ2-7, with D possibly being TRBD2 (5 bases). The CDR3 has 15 amino acids. The V gene lost 1 base and the J gene lost 1 base, with 11 bases spanning the gap. The germline V gene has CDR1 SEHNR and CDR2 FQNEAQ (reference sequence). The CDR3 bases are TGTGCCAGCAGCTTAGAAGCGGCGGCTTCCTACGAGCAGTACTTC. It encodes CASSLEAAASYEQYF.

V and J are TRBV19 and TRBJ1-4; a possible D gene is TRBD1 (5 bases). CDR1 and CDR2 (germline): LNHDA, SQIVND (reference sequence). The CDR3 has 16 amino acids. V lost 2 bases and J lost 2, with 12 bases in between. The chain's CDR3 is CASSILGGATNEKLFF. CDR3 coding DNA: TGTGCCAGTAGTATATTGGGTGGGGCCACTAATGAAAAACTGTTTTTT.

The genes are TRBV7-6 and TRBJ1-5; D is unresolved. Germline V gene data show CDR1 as SGHVS and CDR2 as FNYEAQ. The CDR3 sequence is 15 residues long. The germline V and J ends were trimmed by 5 bases and 5 bases, with 16 bases remaining between them. The CDR3 loop is CASSRSLGFDQPQHF. CDR3 in DNA: TGTGCCAGCAGCCGCTCCTTAGGATTTGATCAGCCCCAGCATTTT.

The chain joins TRBV29-1 to TRBJ2-6, with TRBD2 matching 10 bases. Germline V lookup: CDR1 SQVTM, CDR2 ANQGSEA. The CDR3 runs to 19 residues. With 6 bases clipped from V and 2 bases from J, the junction kept 16 bases outside the gene matches. In DNA form, the CDR3 reads TGCAGCGTCCGAGTGGTGGGGCTAGCGGGAGTGGCTGGGGCCAACGTCCTGACTTTC. Translating gives CSVRVVGLAGVAGANVLTF.

The genes are TRBV11-2 and TRBJ2-2, with TRBD1 matching 7 bases. Germline V CDR1 and CDR2: SGHAT, FQNNGV. This CDR3 has 17 amino acids. V gave up 0 bases and J gave up 5 bases; unmatched junction bases: 9. CDR3 DNA: TGTGCCAGCAGCTTAGATCGGACACAGGGGAGAACCGGGGAGCTGTTTTTT. Translation gives CASSLDRTQGRTGELFF.

The CDR3 sequence is CASRPSLAGGPQETQYF. The CDR3 DNA reads TGTGCCAGCAGGCCCTCCTTGGCGGGAGGCCCCCAAGAGACCCAGTACTTC. The rearrangement links TRBV27 to TRBJ2-5; 8 bases agree with TRBD2. The germline gives CDR1 MNHEY, CDR2 SMNVEV (reference sequence). This CDR3 contains 17 residues. The ends lost 6 bases at V and 1 base at J; junction bases unmatched: 13.

V gene TRBV14 combines with J gene TRBJ2-1; TRBD2 agrees at 12 bases. Per germline, CDR1 SGHDN and CDR2 FVKESK. V trimming: 2 bases; J trimming: 1 base; junction bases outside the gene matches: 6. CDR3 size: 18 residues. The CDR3 here is CASSQLAGGTSSYNEQFF. DNA for the CDR3: TGTGCCAGCAGCCAACTAGCGGGAGGGACAAGTTCCTACAATGAGCAGTTCTTC. Filled out from reference TRBV14 and TRBJ2-1, the complete variable domain reads EAGVTQFPSHSVIEKGQTVTLRCDPISGHDNLYWYRRVMGKEIKFLLHFVKESKQDESGMPNNRFLAERTGGTYSTLKVQPAELEDSGVYFCASSQLAGGTSSYNEQFFGPGTRLTVL.